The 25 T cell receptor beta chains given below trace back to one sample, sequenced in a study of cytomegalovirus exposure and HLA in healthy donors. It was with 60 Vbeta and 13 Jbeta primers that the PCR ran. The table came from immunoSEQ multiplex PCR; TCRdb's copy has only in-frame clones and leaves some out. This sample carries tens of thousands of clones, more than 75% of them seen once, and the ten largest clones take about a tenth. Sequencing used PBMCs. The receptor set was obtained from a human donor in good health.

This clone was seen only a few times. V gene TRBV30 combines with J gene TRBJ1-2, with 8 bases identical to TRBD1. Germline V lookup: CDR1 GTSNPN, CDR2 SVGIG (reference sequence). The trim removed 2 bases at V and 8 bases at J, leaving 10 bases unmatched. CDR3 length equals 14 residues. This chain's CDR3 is CAWSRDRPKGGYTF. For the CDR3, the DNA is TGTGCCTGGAGTCGGGACAGGCCTAAAGGAGGCTACACCTTC. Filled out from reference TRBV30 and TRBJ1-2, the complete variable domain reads SQTIHQWPATLVQPVGSPLSLECTVEGTSNPNLYWYRQAAGRGLQLLFYSVGIGQISSEVPQNLSASRPQDRQFILSSKKLLLSDSGFYLCAWSRDRPKGGYTFGSGTRLTVV.

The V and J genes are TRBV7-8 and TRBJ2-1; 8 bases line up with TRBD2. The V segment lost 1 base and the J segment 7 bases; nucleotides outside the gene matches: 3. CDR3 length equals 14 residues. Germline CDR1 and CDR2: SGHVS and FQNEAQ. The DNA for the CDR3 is TGTGCCAGCAGCTTAGGACCGGGAGGGAATGAGCAGTTCTTC. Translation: CASSLGPGGNEQFF. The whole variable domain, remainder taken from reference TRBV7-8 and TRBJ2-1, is GAGVSQSPRYKVAKRGQDVALRCDPISGHVSLFWYQQALGQGPEFLTYFQNEAQLDKSGLPSDRFFAERPEGSVSTLKIQRTQQEDSAVYLCASSLGPGGNEQFFGPGTRLTVL.

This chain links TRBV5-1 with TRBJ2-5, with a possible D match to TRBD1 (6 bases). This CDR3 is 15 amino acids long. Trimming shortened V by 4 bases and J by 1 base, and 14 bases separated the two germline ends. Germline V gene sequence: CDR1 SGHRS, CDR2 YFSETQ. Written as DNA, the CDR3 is TGCGCCAGCAGCCCCACCCCGACAGGCCAAGAGACCCAGTACTTC. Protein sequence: CASSPTPTGQETQYF.

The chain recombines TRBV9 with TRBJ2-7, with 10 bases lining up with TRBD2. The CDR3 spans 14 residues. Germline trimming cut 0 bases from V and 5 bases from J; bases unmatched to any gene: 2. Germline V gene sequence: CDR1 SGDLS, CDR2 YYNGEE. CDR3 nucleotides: TGTGCCAGCAGCGTAGTAGGACTAGCGGACGAGCAGTACTTC. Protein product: CASSVVGLADEQYF.

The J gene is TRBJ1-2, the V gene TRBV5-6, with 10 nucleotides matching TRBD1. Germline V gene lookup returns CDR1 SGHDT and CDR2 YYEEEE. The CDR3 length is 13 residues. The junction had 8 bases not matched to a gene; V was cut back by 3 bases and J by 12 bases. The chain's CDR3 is CASSSTGTGVHTF. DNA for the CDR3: TGTGCCAGCAGCTCAACCGGGACAGGGGTTCACACCTTC.

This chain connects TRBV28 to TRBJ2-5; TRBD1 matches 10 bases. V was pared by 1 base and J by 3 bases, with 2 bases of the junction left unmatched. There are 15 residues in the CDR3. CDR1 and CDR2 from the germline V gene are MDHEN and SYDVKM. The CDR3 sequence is CASSLLTGGEETQYF. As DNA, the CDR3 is TGTGCCAGCAGTTTATTGACAGGGGGCGAAGAGACCCAGTACTTC.

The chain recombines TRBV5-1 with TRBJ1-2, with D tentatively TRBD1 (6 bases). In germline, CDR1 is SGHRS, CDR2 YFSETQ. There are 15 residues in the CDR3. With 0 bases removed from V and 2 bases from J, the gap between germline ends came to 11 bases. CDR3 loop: CASSLEGGQNYGYTF. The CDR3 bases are TGCGCCAGCAGCTTGGAGGGGGGGCAGAACTATGGCTACACCTTC.

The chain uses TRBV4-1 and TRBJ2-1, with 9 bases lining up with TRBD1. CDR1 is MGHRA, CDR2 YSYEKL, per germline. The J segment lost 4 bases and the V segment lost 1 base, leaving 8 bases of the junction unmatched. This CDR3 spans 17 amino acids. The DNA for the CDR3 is TGCGCCAGCAGCCAAGTATCTGGGACAGGGACTTACAATGAGCAGTTCTTC. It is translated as CASSQVSGTGTYNEQFF.

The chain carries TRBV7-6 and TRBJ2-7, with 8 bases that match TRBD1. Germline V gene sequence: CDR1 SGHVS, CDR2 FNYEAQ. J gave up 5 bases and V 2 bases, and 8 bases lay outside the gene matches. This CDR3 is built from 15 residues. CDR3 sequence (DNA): TGTGCCAGCAGCTTATCTGGACAGGGTTTCGACGAGCAGTACTTC. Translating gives CASSLSGQGFDEQYF.

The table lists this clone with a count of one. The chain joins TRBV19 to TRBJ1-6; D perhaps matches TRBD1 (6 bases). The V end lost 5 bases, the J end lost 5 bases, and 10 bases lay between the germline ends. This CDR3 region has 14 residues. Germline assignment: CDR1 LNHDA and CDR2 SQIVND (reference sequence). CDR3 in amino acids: CASSERTDNSPLHF. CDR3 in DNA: TGTGCCAGTAGTGAAAGGACAGATAATTCACCCCTCCACTTT.

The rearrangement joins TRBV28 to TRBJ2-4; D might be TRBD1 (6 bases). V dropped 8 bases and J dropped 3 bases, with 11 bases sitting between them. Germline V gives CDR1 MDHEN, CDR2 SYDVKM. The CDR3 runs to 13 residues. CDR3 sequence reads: CASFGQNKNIQYF. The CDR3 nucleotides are TGTGCCAGCTTCGGACAGAACAAAAACATTCAGTACTTC. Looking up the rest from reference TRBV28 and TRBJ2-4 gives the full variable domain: DVKVTQSSRYLVKRTGEKVFLECVQDMDHENMFWYRQDPGLGLRLIYFSYDVKMKEKGDIPEGYSVSREKKERFSLILESASTNQTSMYLCASFGQNKNIQYFGAGTRLSVL.

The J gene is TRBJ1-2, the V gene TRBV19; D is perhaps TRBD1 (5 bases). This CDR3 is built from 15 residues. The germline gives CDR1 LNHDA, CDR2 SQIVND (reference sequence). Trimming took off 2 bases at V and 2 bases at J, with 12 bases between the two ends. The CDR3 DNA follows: TGTGCCAGTAGTATACCCGGCAGACAGAACTATGGCTACACCTTC. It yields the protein CASSIPGRQNYGYTF.

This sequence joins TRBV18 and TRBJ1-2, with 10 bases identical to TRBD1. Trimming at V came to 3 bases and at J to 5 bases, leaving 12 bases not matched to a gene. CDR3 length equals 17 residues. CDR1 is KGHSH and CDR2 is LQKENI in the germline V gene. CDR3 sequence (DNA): TGTGCCAGCTCACCCTTCGGACAGGGGGGTTCTTATTATGGCTACACCTTC. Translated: CASSPFGQGGSYYGYTF.

The CDR3 here is CASSSGYVETQYF. The CDR3 region has the DNA TGTGCCAGCAGCTCAGGGTATGTGGAGACCCAGTACTTC. The rearrangement joins TRBV7-2 to TRBJ2-5; possibly TRBD1 for D (5 bases). Germline CDR1 is SGHTA and CDR2 is FQGNSA. The V end was cut by 4 bases, the J end by 5 bases, with 11 bases between. The CDR3 runs to 13 residues.

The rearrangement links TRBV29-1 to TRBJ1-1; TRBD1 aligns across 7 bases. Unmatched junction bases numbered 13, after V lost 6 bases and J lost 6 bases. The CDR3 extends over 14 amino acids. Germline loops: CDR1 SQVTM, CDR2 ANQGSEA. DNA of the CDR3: TGCAGCGTCCGCGGCCCACAGGGGCAGGCTGAAGCTTTCTTT. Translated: CSVRGPQGQAEAFF.

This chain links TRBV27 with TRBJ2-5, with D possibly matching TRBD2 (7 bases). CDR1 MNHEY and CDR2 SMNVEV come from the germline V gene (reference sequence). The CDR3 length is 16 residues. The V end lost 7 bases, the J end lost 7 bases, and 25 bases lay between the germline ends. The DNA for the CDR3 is TGTGCCAGCACCCCCGGGGGGCCTAGCACGAGGGGGACCCAGTACTTC. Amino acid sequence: CASTPGGPSTRGTQYF.

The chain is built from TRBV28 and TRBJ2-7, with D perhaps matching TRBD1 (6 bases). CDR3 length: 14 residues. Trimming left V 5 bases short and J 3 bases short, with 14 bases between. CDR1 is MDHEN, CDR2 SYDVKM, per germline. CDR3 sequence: CASSPPGTSYEQYF. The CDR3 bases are TGTGCCAGCAGTCCCCCGGGGACAAGCTACGAGCAGTACTTC.

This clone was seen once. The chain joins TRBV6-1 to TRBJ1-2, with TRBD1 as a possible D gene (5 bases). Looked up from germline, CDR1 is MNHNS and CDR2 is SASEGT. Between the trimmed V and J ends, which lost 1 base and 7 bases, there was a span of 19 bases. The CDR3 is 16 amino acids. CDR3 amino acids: CASSEGRITTRGGYTF. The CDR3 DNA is TGTGCCAGCAGTGAAGGCCGGATAACTACAAGGGGTGGCTACACCTTC.

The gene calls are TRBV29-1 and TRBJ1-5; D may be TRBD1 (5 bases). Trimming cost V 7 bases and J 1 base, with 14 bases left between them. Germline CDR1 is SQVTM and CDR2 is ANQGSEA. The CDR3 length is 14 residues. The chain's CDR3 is CSATWGGSNQPQHF. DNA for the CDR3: TGCAGCGCAACTTGGGGGGGAAGCAATCAGCCCCAGCATTTT.

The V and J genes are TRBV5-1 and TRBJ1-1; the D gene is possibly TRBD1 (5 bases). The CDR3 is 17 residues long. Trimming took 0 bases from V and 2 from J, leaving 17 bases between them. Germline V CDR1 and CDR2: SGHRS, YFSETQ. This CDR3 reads CASSLVGFDRRNTEAFF. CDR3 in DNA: TGCGCCAGCAGCTTGGTAGGTTTTGACAGACGAAACACTGAAGCTTTCTTT.

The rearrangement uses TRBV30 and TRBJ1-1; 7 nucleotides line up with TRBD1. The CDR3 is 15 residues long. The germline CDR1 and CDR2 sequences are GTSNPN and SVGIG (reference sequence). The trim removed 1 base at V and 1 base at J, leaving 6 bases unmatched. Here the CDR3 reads CAWSGRGAENTEAFF. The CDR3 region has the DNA TGTGCCTGGAGTGGCAGGGGGGCGGAGAACACTGAAGCTTTCTTT.

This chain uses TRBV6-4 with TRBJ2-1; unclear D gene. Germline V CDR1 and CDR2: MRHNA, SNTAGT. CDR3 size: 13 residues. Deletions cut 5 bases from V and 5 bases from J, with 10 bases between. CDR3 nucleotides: TGTGCCAGCAGTCCCGCGGCCCACAATGAGCAGTTCTTC. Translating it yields CASSPAAHNEQFF.

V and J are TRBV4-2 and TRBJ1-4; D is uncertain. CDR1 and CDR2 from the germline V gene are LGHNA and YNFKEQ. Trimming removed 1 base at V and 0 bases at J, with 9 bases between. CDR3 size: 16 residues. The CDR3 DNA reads TGTGCCAGCAGCCAAGGTCGCGGCACAACTAATGAAAAACTGTTTTTT. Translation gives CASSQGRGTTNEKLFF.

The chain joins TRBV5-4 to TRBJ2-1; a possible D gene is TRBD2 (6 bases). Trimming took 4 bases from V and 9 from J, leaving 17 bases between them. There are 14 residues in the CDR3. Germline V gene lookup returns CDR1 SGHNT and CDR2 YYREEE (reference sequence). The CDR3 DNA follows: TGTGCCAGCAGCCCGGGGGTCCGTGTCGCTGAGCAGTTCTTC. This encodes CASSPGVRVAEQFF.

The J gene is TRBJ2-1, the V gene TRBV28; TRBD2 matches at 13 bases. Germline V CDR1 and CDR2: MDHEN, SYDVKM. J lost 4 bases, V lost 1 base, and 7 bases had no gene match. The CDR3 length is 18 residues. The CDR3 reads CASSLLGGTSGKYNEQFF. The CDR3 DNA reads TGTGCCAGCAGTTTATTAGGGGGGACTAGCGGGAAGTACAATGAGCAGTTCTTC.